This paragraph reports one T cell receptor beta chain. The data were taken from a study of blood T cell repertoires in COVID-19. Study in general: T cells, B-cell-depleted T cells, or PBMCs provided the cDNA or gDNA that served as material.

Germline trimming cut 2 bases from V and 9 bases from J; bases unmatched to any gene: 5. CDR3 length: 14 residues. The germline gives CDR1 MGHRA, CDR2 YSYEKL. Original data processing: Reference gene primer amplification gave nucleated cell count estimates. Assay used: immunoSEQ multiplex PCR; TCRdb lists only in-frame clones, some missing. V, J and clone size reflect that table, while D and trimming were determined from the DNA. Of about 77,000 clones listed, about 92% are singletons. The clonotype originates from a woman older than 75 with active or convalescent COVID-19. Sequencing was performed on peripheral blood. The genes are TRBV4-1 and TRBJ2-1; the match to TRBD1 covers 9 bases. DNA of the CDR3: TGCGCCAGCAGCCAAACAACAGGGGGCTTTGAGCAGTTCTTC. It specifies CASSQTTGGFEQFF.